The T cell receptor beta chain under discussion was sequenced for a study of blood T cell repertoires in COVID-19. For the study at large: COVID-19 samples collected from the United States, Italy and Spain covered acute and convalescent phases. Sample material is recorded as cDNA or gDNA derived from T cells, B-cell-depleted T cells, or PBMCs.

Authors' methods: Amplification with reference gene primers provided the estimates of nucleated cell counts. Here immunoSEQ multiplex PCR was the method, and the copy in TCRdb shows in-frame clones only, minus some. The V and J calls and the clone size are those of that table, but D and trimming were determined from the DNA. The repertoire holds around 160,000 clones, with roughly nine tenths as singletons. CDR3 length: 15 amino acids. Germline CDR1 reads LNHDA; CDR2 reads SQIVND (reference sequence). Trimming cost V 3 bases and J 6 bases; bases outside gene matches: 5. The chain carries TRBV19 and TRBJ1-5; 10 positions agree with TRBD1. The sequencing sample was made of peripheral blood. The receptor's source is a man in his sixties with active or convalescent COVID-19. The CDR3 loop is CASSIGDRGGQPQHF. The CDR3 DNA follows: TGTGCCAGTAGTATCGGGGACAGGGGAGGTCAGCCCCAGCATTTT.